This T cell receptor beta chain derives from a study of neurological immune-mediated disorders. Study outcomes and limitations: The greatest TCR clonal expansion appeared in HTLV-1-associated myelopathy and the smallest, falling below healthy controls, in multiple sclerosis. The study found no CDR3 amino acid sequences shared by expanded clones across subjects, suggesting private repertoires in all groups.

A single run covered 15-18 subjects with over 170 million TCR-beta sequences. Via MiXCR, TCRdb re-called the 5' RACE reads, giving one row per CDR3 protein. The sample consists of around 61,000 distinct CDR3 sequences, roughly 4.9% of them appearing once. Germline CDR1 and CDR2: MNHEY and SMNVEV (reference sequence). The V segment lost 2 bases and the J segment 4 bases; nucleotides outside the gene matches: 1. The CDR3 has 13 amino acids. This clonotype was counted at least ten times. Its antigen is not identified. The sequencing input was PBMCs. This chain connects TRBV27 to TRBJ2-7; 8 positions agree with TRBD1. This receptor was taken from a human donor with multiple sclerosis. The donor label of this sample is uncertain. The CDR3 region has the DNA TGTGCCAGCAGTTTAAGGACAGGGTACGAGCAGTACTTC. Amino acids: CASSLRTGYEQYF.